Listed below are T cell receptor beta chains from one sample, sequenced in a study of blood T cell repertoires in COVID-19. Libraries were prepared by immunoSEQ multiplex PCR; TCRdb keeps only in-frame clonotypes and omits some of them. The sample yields 200,000 or so clones, around four fifths seen once. The sample taken for sequencing was PBMCs or T cells enriched from blood (not recorded which). The receptors were sampled from a woman in her fifties or sixties who had been exposed to COVID-19. Both conserved end residues are part of each CDR3. A D gene is named only where the DNA matches it firmly. The size field is filled for only some rows; it gives once, few, many or a size class.

v_gene: TRBV7-9
abundance: -
d_gene: -
j_gene: TRBJ1-5
CDR3nt: TGTGCCAGCAGCTTCCAGGGGTACGTTGATCAGCCCCAGCATTTT
CDR3aa: CASSFQGYVDQPQHF

v_gene: TRBV19
abundance: -
d_gene: -
j_gene: TRBJ1-4
CDR3nt: TGTGCCAGTAGCCCATCGGGGGGTCAGAAGATTGAAAAACTGTTTTTT
CDR3aa: CASSPSGGQKIEKLFF

v_gene: TRBV5-4
abundance: -
d_gene: TRBD1
j_gene: TRBJ1-2
CDR3nt: TGTGCCAGCAGCCCCGGGGGGGACAGGGGTTATGACACCTTC
CDR3aa: CASSPGGDRGYDTF

v_gene: TRBV19
abundance: -
d_gene: TRBD1
j_gene: TRBJ1-6
CDR3nt: TGTGCCAGTAGTACCGCAGGGACAGGGACATCACCCCTCCACTTT
CDR3aa: CASSTAGTGTSPLHF

v_gene: TRBV5-4
abundance: -
d_gene: TRBD1
j_gene: TRBJ2-2
CDR3nt: TGTGCCATCCGAGACAGGGTTATTGGAGGCGGGGAGCTGTTTTTT
CDR3aa: CAIRDRVIGGGELFF

v_gene: TRBV10-3
abundance: -
d_gene: TRBD2
j_gene: TRBJ2-7
CDR3nt: TGTGCCACCTTACTAGCGGCCGGGTACGAGCAGTACTTC
CDR3aa: CATLLAAGYEQYF

v_gene: TRBV6-5
abundance: -
d_gene: TRBD1
j_gene: TRBJ2-5
CDR3nt: TGTGCCAGCAGGGGACAGGGGGGAGAGACCCAGTACTTC
CDR3aa: CASRGQGGETQYF

v_gene: TRBV28
abundance: -
d_gene: TRBD1
j_gene: TRBJ2-5
CDR3nt: TGTGCCAGCAGTTCGGCGGACAGGGTTGAAGAGACCCAGTACTTC
CDR3aa: CASSSADRVEETQYF

v_gene: TRBV20-1
abundance: -
d_gene: -
j_gene: TRBJ1-1
CDR3nt: TGCAGTGCTAGTAGTGCGGGGAGGACGAGCACTGAAGCTTTCTTT
CDR3aa: CSASSAGRTSTEAFF

v_gene: TRBV12-3/TRBV12-4
abundance: -
d_gene: -
j_gene: TRBJ2-1
CDR3nt: TGTGCCAGCACTACGAGCTCCTACAATGAGCAGTTCTTC
CDR3aa: CASTTSSYNEQFF

v_gene: TRBV5-1
abundance: -
d_gene: -
j_gene: TRBJ1-1
CDR3nt: TGCGCCAGCCGGGAGGGAAGGAACACTGAAGCTTTCTTT
CDR3aa: CASREGRNTEAFF

v_gene: TRBV4-1
abundance: -
d_gene: -
j_gene: TRBJ2-3
CDR3nt: TGCGCCAGCAGCCGAGCGACGGGGAACCTCGGCACAGATACGCAGTATTTT
CDR3aa: CASSRATGNLGTDTQYF

v_gene: TRBV9
abundance: -
d_gene: -
j_gene: TRBJ2-1
CDR3nt: TGTGCCAGCAGCTACCTGACTCAACTCAATGAGCAGTTCTTC
CDR3aa: CASSYLTQLNEQFF

v_gene: TRBV5-1
abundance: -
d_gene: TRBD1
j_gene: TRBJ1-1
CDR3nt: TGCGCCAGCAGATTGACAGGGAAGGCGAGCACTGAAGCTTTCTTT
CDR3aa: CASRLTGKASTEAFF

v_gene: TRBV6-2/TRBV6-3
abundance: few
d_gene: -
j_gene: TRBJ1-5
CDR3nt: TGTGCCAGCAGTTCAAGCAGGGAAGCCATCCAGCCCCAGCATTTT
CDR3aa: CASSSSREAIQPQHF

v_gene: TRBV5-5
abundance: few
d_gene: TRBD2
j_gene: TRBJ2-7
CDR3nt: TGTGCCAGCAGCTCCGGACTAGCGGGTGGAGAGCAGTACTTC
CDR3aa: CASSSGLAGGEQYF

v_gene: TRBV6-1
abundance: -
d_gene: -
j_gene: TRBJ1-1
CDR3nt: TGTGCCAGCAGTGAAAAGGGGTGGGCTGAAGCTTTCTTT
CDR3aa: CASSEKGWAEAFF

v_gene: TRBV3-1/TRBV3-2
abundance: -
d_gene: -
j_gene: TRBJ1-2
CDR3nt: TGTGCCAGCAGCCAAAGGGCCCTCAACCCGGGGAGCAATGGCTACACCTTC
CDR3aa: CASSQRALNPGSNGYTF

v_gene: TRBV19
abundance: -
d_gene: TRBD1
j_gene: TRBJ1-4
CDR3nt: TGTGCCAGTAGCCTGACAGGGGGAAATGAAAAACTGTTTTTT
CDR3aa: CASSLTGGNEKLFF

v_gene: TRBV20-1
abundance: once
d_gene: -
j_gene: TRBJ1-2
CDR3nt: TGCAGTGCTAAGAGAGACAGACGAGGAATCTTC
CDR3aa: CSAKRDRRGIF

v_gene: TRBV11-2
abundance: -
d_gene: -
j_gene: TRBJ1-1
CDR3nt: TGTGCCAGCAGCCAGCAAACAGGGAGAACTGAAGCTTTCTTT
CDR3aa: CASSQQTGRTEAFF

v_gene: TRBV7-6
abundance: -
d_gene: TRBD1
j_gene: TRBJ1-1
CDR3nt: TGTGCCAGCAGCTCCCTCCGGGACAGGGGCTCTGAAGCTTTCTTT
CDR3aa: CASSSLRDRGSEAFF

v_gene: TRBV7-8
abundance: -
d_gene: -
j_gene: TRBJ1-3
CDR3nt: TGTGCCAGCAGCGGGAGACTCTCTGGAAACACCATATATTTT
CDR3aa: CASSGRLSGNTIYF

v_gene: TRBV6-1
abundance: -
d_gene: -
j_gene: TRBJ1-2
CDR3nt: TGTGCCAGCAGTGAAGAGCCTAGACACAGGGACAAAGCCTTC
CDR3aa: CASSEEPRHRDKAF

v_gene: TRBV3-1/TRBV3-2
abundance: -
d_gene: TRBD1
j_gene: TRBJ1-1
CDR3nt: TGTGCCAGCAGCCAAGGGGACAGCAACACTGAAGCTTTCTTT
CDR3aa: CASSQGDSNTEAFF

v_gene: TRBV28
abundance: -
d_gene: -
j_gene: TRBJ1-2
CDR3nt: TGTGCCAGCAGTTGGGGAGGCTCCAACTATGGCTACACCTTC
CDR3aa: CASSWGGSNYGYTF

v_gene: TRBV11-2
abundance: -
d_gene: TRBD2
j_gene: TRBJ2-3
CDR3nt: TGTGCCAGCAGCTTATGGGGACCTGGGCGGGGGGCTTACACAGATACGCAGTATTTT
CDR3aa: CASSLWGPGRGAYTDTQYF

v_gene: TRBV5-6
abundance: -
d_gene: -
j_gene: TRBJ2-4
CDR3nt: TGTGCCAGCAGCTCGCTACACGGGGCCAAAAACATTCAGTACTTC
CDR3aa: CASSSLHGAKNIQYF

v_gene: TRBV12-5
abundance: -
d_gene: -
j_gene: TRBJ2-3
CDR3nt: TGTGCTAGTGGTTTGCTCCTACCAGATACGCAGTATTTT
CDR3aa: CASGLLLPDTQYF

v_gene: TRBV9
abundance: -
d_gene: TRBD2
j_gene: TRBJ2-3
CDR3nt: TGTGCCAGCCGAGCGGGGGCCCATGATACGCAGTATTTT
CDR3aa: CASRAGAHDTQYF

v_gene: TRBV7-3
abundance: -
d_gene: -
j_gene: TRBJ2-1
CDR3nt: TGTGCCAGCAGTTCGGGCTCCTACAATGAGCAGTTCTTC
CDR3aa: CASSSGSYNEQFF

v_gene: TRBV4-3
abundance: -
d_gene: -
j_gene: TRBJ2-6
CDR3nt: TGCGCCAGCAGCCAAGATGGGGGCCAGGTGGGCTCTGGGGCCAACGTCCTGACTTTC
CDR3aa: CASSQDGGQVGSGANVLTF

v_gene: TRBV19
abundance: -
d_gene: TRBD1
j_gene: TRBJ1-2
CDR3nt: TGTGCCAGTATCATCACGGGACAGGGGGCTCGGGGCTACACCTTC
CDR3aa: CASIITGQGARGYTF

v_gene: TRBV7-3
abundance: -
d_gene: -
j_gene: TRBJ2-5
CDR3nt: TGTGCCAGCAGCCCCTCGGGGGGCAGGGGGCGATTACAGGAGACCCAGTACTTC
CDR3aa: CASSPSGGRGRLQETQYF

v_gene: TRBV7-8
abundance: -
d_gene: -
j_gene: TRBJ2-7
CDR3nt: TGTGCCAGCAGCTTATCTACCACTGACTACGAGCAGTACTTC
CDR3aa: CASSLSTTDYEQYF

v_gene: TRBV11-3
abundance: -
d_gene: -
j_gene: TRBJ2-1
CDR3nt: TGTGCCAGCAGCTTAGGGGGGGAGGATGAGCAGTTCTTC
CDR3aa: CASSLGGEDEQFF

v_gene: TRBV28
abundance: -
d_gene: TRBD2
j_gene: TRBJ2-1
CDR3nt: TGTGCCAGCAGTTTGGCCGGCGGGGGGCCCGACAATGAGCAGTTCTTC
CDR3aa: CASSLAGGGPDNEQFF

v_gene: TRBV6-2/TRBV6-3
abundance: -
d_gene: -
j_gene: TRBJ2-2
CDR3nt: TGTGCCAGCAGTTACTCAACAGGGGAGCTGTTTTTT
CDR3aa: CASSYSTGELFF

v_gene: TRBV29-1
abundance: -
d_gene: -
j_gene: TRBJ2-5
CDR3nt: TGCAGCGTTCTCGGGGGAGAGGAGACCCAGTACTTC
CDR3aa: CSVLGGEETQYF

v_gene: TRBV30
abundance: -
d_gene: -
j_gene: TRBJ1-5
CDR3nt: TGTGCCTGGAGTGCAGGCAACAATCAGCCCCAGCATTTT
CDR3aa: CAWSAGNNQPQHF

v_gene: TRBV7-8
abundance: once
d_gene: -
j_gene: TRBJ1-6
CDR3nt: TGTGCCAGCAGCTTAGGAGGGAGTAGTTCACCCCTCCACTTT
CDR3aa: CASSLGGSSSPLHF

v_gene: TRBV7-9
abundance: -
d_gene: TRBD1
j_gene: TRBJ1-6
CDR3nt: TGTGCCAGCAGCTTAGTTCAGGGGGCGGATTCACCCCTCCACTTT
CDR3aa: CASSLVQGADSPLHF